This T cell receptor (beta chain) came from a study of tumor-infiltrating lymphocytes in localized non-small cell lung cancer. This clone has more than one count but fewer than ten. V dropped 4 bases and J dropped 3 bases, with 14 bases sitting between them. CDR1 and CDR2 from the germline V gene are SGHRS and YFSETQ. The length of the CDR3 is 14 residues. The table came from immunoSEQ multiplex PCR; TCRdb's copy has only in-frame clones and leaves some out. Of around 13,000 clones in the sample, 68% were seen once. Sample: uninvolved lung tissue not adjacent to the tumor. This chain uses TRBV5-1 with TRBJ2-7; D might be TRBD1 or TRBD2, each matching 5 bases. This sequence originates from a human donor with non-small cell lung cancer. The CDR3 sequence is CASSRRDGDYEQYF. Written as DNA, the CDR3 is TGCGCCAGCAGCAGAAGGGACGGAGACTACGAGCAGTACTTC.